A selection of T cell receptor beta chains follows, all from one sample in a study of T-cell reconstitution after alpha-beta-depleted transplantation in children. TCRdb fed the PCR reads into MiXCR, producing one record per CDR3 protein. The top ten clones hold roughly 0.77% of a sample with around 700,000 distinct CDR3 sequences, less than 15% of them seen once. Here the sequenced sample was PBMCs, taken before TCRalphabeta/CD19-depleted stem cell transplant. All receptors derive from a girl aged 2 to 10 with congenital amegakaryocytic thrombocytopenia, due to receive a stem cell transplant. Each CDR3 is given with its conserved first and last residue. Each record gives: CDR3 length, V gene, clone size, D gene, J gene, CDR3 protein, CDR3 DNA. The D gene is left open where the match is weak. Only some rows state a clone size, as once, few, many or a class for expanded clones.

15	TRBV20-1	few	TRBD2	TRBJ2-7	CSARTTSGGSYEQYF	TGCAGTGCTCGCACCACTAGCGGGGGTTCCTACGAGCAGTACTTC
15	TRBV10-3	NA	TRBD1	TRBJ2-2	CAISPTGAPTGELFF	TGTGCCATCAGCCCCACAGGGGCTCCCACCGGGGAGCTGTTTTTT
17	TRBV4-1	NA	NA	TRBJ2-1	CASSQADGSQSYNEQFF	TGCGCCAGCAGCCAAGCAGATGGGAGCCAATCCTACAATGAGCAGTTCTTC
13	TRBV27	few	NA	TRBJ2-5	CASSWTNQETQYF	TGTGCCAGCAGTTGGACCAACCAAGAGACCCAGTACTTC
14	TRBV20-1	NA	NA	TRBJ2-7	CSAGYLGGSYEQYF	TGCAGTGCTGGCTATTTGGGTGGGTCCTACGAGCAGTACTTC
13	TRBV29-1	many	NA	TRBJ1-4	CSVEERDNEKLFF	TGCAGCGTTGAAGAAAGGGACAATGAAAAACTGTTTTTT
12	TRBV20-1	many	NA	TRBJ1-2	CSARVRDYGYTF	TGCAGTGCTAGAGTTCGAGACTATGGCTACACCTTC
17	TRBV20-1	few	TRBD2	TRBJ2-2	CSARDLSGGLDTGELFF	TGCAGTGCTAGAGATCTCTCCGGGGGGTTAGACACCGGGGAGCTGTTTTTT
23	TRBV7-1	few	TRBD2	TRBJ2-3	CASTSPQTYDGTSGTPFTDTQYF	TGTGCCAGCACCTCCCCCCAGACTTACGATGGGACTAGCGGCACACCCTTCACAGATACGCAGTATTTT
13	TRBV30	NA	TRBD1	TRBJ2-7	CAWNRQGSYEQYF	TGTGCCTGGAACAGACAGGGCTCCTACGAGCAGTACTTC
14	TRBV20-1	many	NA	TRBJ2-3	CSAPPGRSTDTQYF	TGCAGTGCCCCCCCGGGGCGAAGCACAGATACGCAGTATTTT
15	TRBV5-1	many	TRBD1	TRBJ1-1	CASSLDSGQVSEAFF	TGCGCCAGCAGCTTGGATTCCGGACAGGTATCTGAAGCTTTCTTT
16	TRBV10-3	many	NA	TRBJ2-2	CAISESQGEITGELFF	TGTGCCATCAGTGAGTCACAGGGAGAGATCACCGGGGAGCTGTTTTTT
15	TRBV20-1	many	NA	TRBJ2-1	CSAIQRDHEPNEQFF	TGCAGTGCTATACAAAGGGACCATGAACCCAATGAGCAGTTCTTC
12	TRBV5-1	many	NA	TRBJ2-5	CASSLGAETQYF	TGCGCCAGCAGCTTGGGGGCAGAGACCCAGTACTTC
15	TRBV7-9	NA	NA	TRBJ1-4	CASSLNGQSNEKLFF	TGTGCCAGCAGCTTGAATGGGCAGAGTAATGAAAAACTGTTTTTT
15	TRBV20-1	many	TRBD2	TRBJ2-1	CSARPLAGGPNEQFF	TGCAGTGCTAGACCACTAGCGGGAGGGCCAAATGAGCAGTTCTTC
14	TRBV7-2	NA	TRBD2	TRBJ2-3	CATRLAASTDTQYF	TGTGCCACCCGACTAGCGGCTAGCACAGATACGCAGTATTTT
17	TRBV28	few	NA	TRBJ2-6	CASSLPPTGTGANVLTF	TGTGCCAGCAGTTTACCCCCCACAGGGACTGGGGCCAACGTCCTGACTTTC
13	TRBV29-1	many	NA	TRBJ2-5	CSVCEEPRETQYF	TGCAGCGTCTGTGAAGAACCGAGAGAGACCCAGTACTTC
16	TRBV5-1	NA	TRBD1	TRBJ2-1	CASSRKTGQTNNEQFF	TGCGCCAGCAGCAGGAAGACAGGGCAGACTAACAATGAGCAGTTCTTC
17	TRBV20-1	many	NA	TRBJ2-3	CSARDPVNGGSTDTQYF	TGCAGTGCTAGAGATCCGGTAAACGGGGGCTCCACAGATACGCAGTATTTT
13	TRBV28	NA	TRBD2	TRBJ2-2	CASGGEPAGELFF	TGTGCCAGCGGGGGGGAGCCGGCCGGGGAGCTGTTTTTT
13	TRBV7-2	many	NA	TRBJ2-3	CASSPYSTDTQYF	TGTGCCAGCAGCCCGTATTCCACAGATACGCAGTATTTT
13	TRBV20-1	NA	NA	TRBJ2-7	CSAREIQGYEQYF	TGCAGTGCTAGAGAAATACAGGGCTACGAGCAGTACTTC
16	TRBV18	NA	NA	TRBJ2-4	CASSPGRYPAKNIQYF	TGTGCCAGCTCACCAGGCCGCTACCCAGCCAAAAACATTCAGTACTTC
16	TRBV5-1	few	TRBD1	TRBJ2-2	CASSLARTGRTGELFF	TGCGCCAGCAGCTTGGCAAGGACAGGGAGGACCGGGGAGCTGTTTTTT
12	TRBV29-1	many	NA	TRBJ2-7	CSVAEVGYEQYF	TGCAGCGTCGCGGAGGTTGGCTACGAGCAGTACTTC
15	TRBV5-1	few	NA	TRBJ2-7	CASSLKRPDIYEQYF	TGCGCCAGCAGCTTGAAACGGCCAGACATCTACGAGCAGTACTTC
19	TRBV11-2	few	TRBD2	TRBJ2-7	CASSLDFFGLAGDSYEQYF	TGTGCCAGCAGCTTAGACTTCTTCGGACTAGCGGGGGACTCCTACGAGCAGTACTTC
13	TRBV12-3/TRBV12-4	few	NA	TRBJ2-7	CASSEAGGYEQYF	TGTGCCAGCAGTGAAGCCGGGGGCTACGAGCAGTACTTC
17	TRBV5-5	NA	TRBD2	TRBJ2-1	CASSLYLAGAFGDEQFF	TGTGCCAGCAGCTTGTACCTAGCGGGAGCTTTCGGGGATGAGCAGTTCTTC